Listed here are 13 T cell receptor beta chains from one sample, sequenced in a study of blood T cell repertoires in COVID-19. Only in-frame clones appear in the TCRdb table, and some are missing; sequencing was by immunoSEQ multiplex PCR. Of more than 85,000 clones in the sample, around four fifths were seen once. The sample consisted of peripheral blood. Source of these receptors: a woman in her seventies with acute or convalescent COVID-19.

The chain joins TRBV6-2 or TRBV6-3 to TRBJ2-5; weak D call: TRBD1 (6 bases). Trimming cost V 4 bases and J 5 bases, with 20 bases left between them. Germline assignment: CDR1 MNHEY and CDR2 SVGEGT. This CDR3 has 16 residues. CDR3 nucleotide sequence: TGTGCCAGCAGTTCCGTGCTGGGACATCTGGGGGAGACCCAGTACTTC. Its translation is CASSSVLGHLGETQYF.

In this sample, this clone turned up a few times. The rearrangement joins TRBV3-1 (or the pseudogene TRBV3-2) to TRBJ2-7, with 11 bases lining up with TRBD2. Germline V gene lookup returns CDR1 LGHDT and CDR2 YNNKEL (reference sequence). J gave up 6 bases and V 3 bases, and 4 bases lay outside the gene matches. The CDR3 totals 14 residues. CDR3 sequence (DNA): TGTGCCAGCAGCCAGTCCGGGACTAGCGGCGAGCAGTACTTC. Amino acids: CASSQSGTSGEQYF.

In nucleotides, the CDR3 is TGTGCCAGCAGTGACCCGGACACCCGACCCTACGAGCAGTACTTC. The encoded protein is CASSDPDTRPYEQYF. The rearrangement links TRBV6-2 or TRBV6-3 to TRBJ2-7, with D possibly TRBD1 on 5 matching bases. The CDR3 runs 15 residues. The V gene lost 5 bases and the J gene lost 2 bases, with 16 bases spanning the gap. In germline, CDR1 is MNHEY, CDR2 SVGEGT.

This clone was counted only a few times. The J gene is TRBJ2-1, the V gene TRBV24-1, with TRBD2 matching 7 bases. Germline CDR1 is KGHDR and CDR2 is SFDVKD. Trimming took 12 bases from V and 5 from J; bases not matched to a gene: 15. This CDR3 has 15 residues. The CDR3 DNA follows: TGTGCCGTTGGGGGGGGAAGCGGGGCCCACAATGAGCAGTTCTTC. Protein sequence: CAVGGGSGAHNEQFF.

CDR3 residues: CASSQRAEGTDTQYF. The DNA of the CDR3 is TGTGCCAGCAGCCAACGGGCCGAGGGAACAGATACGCAGTATTTT. The J gene is TRBJ2-3, the V gene TRBV3-1 (or the pseudogene TRBV3-2); D is perhaps TRBD2 (5 bases). The CDR3 length is 15 residues. Germline lookup yields CDR1 LGHDT and CDR2 YNNKEL (reference sequence). The V end lost 2 bases, the J end lost 3 bases, and 12 bases lay between the germline ends.

V usage is TRBV4-1 and J usage is TRBJ2-2, with TRBD2 matching 8 bases. Germline V CDR1 and CDR2: MGHRA, YSYEKL. The CDR3 length is 16 residues. Trimming removed 3 bases from V and 4 bases from J; junction bases left unmatched: 7. CDR3 sequence (DNA): TGCGCCAGCAGCCACCTCGGGACTAGGTCCACCGGGGAGCTGTTTTTT. Translating gives CASSHLGTRSTGELFF.

The rearrangement uses TRBV6-5 and TRBJ1-1, with D maybe TRBD1 (5 bases). The V gene lost 7 bases and the J gene lost 1 base, with 10 bases spanning the gap. Germline V lookup: CDR1 MNHEY, CDR2 SVGAGI. The CDR3 totals 13 residues. DNA of the CDR3: TGTGCCAGCACCCAACAGGAGAACACTGAAGCTTTCTTT. This sequence encodes CASTQQENTEAFF.

The rearrangement uses TRBV4-1 and TRBJ1-5; TRBD1 agrees at 12 bases. V was clipped by 4 bases and J by 8 bases; unmatched bases: 9. This CDR3 comprises 16 residues. Germline CDR1 and CDR2: MGHRA and YSYEKL. Here the CDR3 reads CASSPSGTGGVKPQHF. CDR3 coding DNA: TGCGCCAGCAGCCCCTCCGGGACAGGGGGCGTCAAGCCCCAGCATTTT.

V usage is TRBV28 and J usage is TRBJ2-7; possibly TRBD2 for D (5 bases). V was cut by 5 bases and J by 3 bases, with 20 bases left in between. The CDR3 is made up of 16 amino acids. CDR1 MDHEN and CDR2 SYDVKM come from the germline V gene. The CDR3 DNA sequence: TGTGCCAGCAGTACCGTGGGTGAGGGCAGACTCTACGAGCAGTACTTC. Protein sequence: CASSTVGEGRLYEQYF.

The chain combines TRBV11-1 with TRBJ2-4; TRBD1 agrees at 10 bases. With 1 base clipped from V and 4 bases from J, the junction kept 1 base outside the gene matches. Germline V gives CDR1 SGHAT, CDR2 FQDESV (reference sequence). The length of the CDR3 is 15 residues. Here the CDR3 DNA reads TGTGCCAGCAGCTTAGAGGACAGGGGGAAAAACATTCAGTACTTC. Its protein product is CASSLEDRGKNIQYF.

This chain uses TRBV5-1 with TRBJ1-5; 11 positions agree with TRBD1. Germline V lookup: CDR1 SGHRS, CDR2 YFSETQ. Trimming at V came to 2 bases and at J to 6 bases, leaving 4 bases not matched to a gene. The CDR3 consists of 15 residues. The CDR3 here is CASSFSGQGGQPQHF. In DNA form, the CDR3 reads TGCGCCAGCAGCTTTTCGGGACAGGGGGGTCAGCCCCAGCATTTT.

V and J are TRBV10-3 and TRBJ1-1, with 8 positions matching TRBD1. CDR1 and CDR2 from the germline V gene are ENHRY and SYGVKD. With 6 bases clipped from V and 4 bases from J, the junction kept 16 bases outside the gene matches. This CDR3 comprises 17 residues. For the CDR3, the DNA is TGTGCCATCAGGACCGGACAGGGAAATTGGAAGGGCACTGAAGCTTTCTTT. Protein sequence: CAIRTGQGNWKGTEAFF.

The V gene is TRBV7-2, the J gene TRBJ1-4, with 9 bases lining up with TRBD1. This CDR3 is 16 amino acids long. Losses at the gene ends were 5 bases for V and 3 bases for J; bases not matched to a gene: 7. Germline V gene data show CDR1 as SGHTA and CDR2 as FQGNSA. The CDR3 DNA is TGTGCCAGCAGCAGGGGGACAGGGAATTCTAATGAAAAACTGTTTTTT. Amino acids: CASSRGTGNSNEKLFF.